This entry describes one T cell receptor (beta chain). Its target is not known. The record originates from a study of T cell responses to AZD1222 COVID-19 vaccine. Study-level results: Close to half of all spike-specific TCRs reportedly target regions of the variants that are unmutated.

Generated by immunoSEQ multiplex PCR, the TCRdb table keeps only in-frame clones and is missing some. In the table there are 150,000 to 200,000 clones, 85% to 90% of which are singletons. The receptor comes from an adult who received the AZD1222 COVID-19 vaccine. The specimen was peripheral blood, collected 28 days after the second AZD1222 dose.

The CDR3 reads CASSYRDGTDTQYF. Written as DNA, the CDR3 is TGTGCCAGCAGCTACAGGGACGGAACAGATACGCAGTATTTT. The V call is TRBV5-6, the J call TRBJ2-3; a possible D gene is TRBD1 (6 bases). V was cut by 3 bases and J by 3 bases, with 11 bases left in between. There are 14 residues in the CDR3. The V gene's germline CDR1 is SGHDT and CDR2 YYEEEE. Complete variable domain (other parts from reference TRBV5-6 and TRBJ2-3): DAGVTQSPTHLIKTRGQQVTLRCSPKSGHDTVSWYQQALGQGPQFIFQYYEEEERQRGNFPDRFSGHQFPNYSSELNVNALLLGDSALYLCASSYRDGTDTQYFGPGTRLTVL.